This T cell receptor beta chain is drawn from a study of blood T cell repertoires in COVID-19. Study-wide background: COVID-19 samples collected from the United States, Italy and Spain covered acute and convalescent phases. T cells, B-cell-depleted T cells, or PBMCs supplied cDNA or gDNA.

Participant age was roughly 18 to 90 years, and participants resided in approximately 25 US areas. Participants reported their clinical history, and cohort assignment relied on those reports. Sequencing used immunoSEQ multiplex PCR; TCRdb keeps in-frame clones, though not all of them. Of about 480,000 clones listed, over 75% are singletons. The source is a woman aged 40 to 49 who had recovered from COVID-19. Sequenced: PBMCs or T cells enriched from blood (not recorded which).

The CDR3 loop reads CASSKQGGYGYTF. As DNA, the CDR3 is TGTGCCAGCAGCAAACAGGGGGGCTATGGCTACACCTTC. The rearrangement uses TRBV11-2 and TRBJ1-2; 8 bases map to TRBD1. This CDR3 region has 13 residues. CDR1 is SGHAT and CDR2 is FQNNGV in the germline V gene. V shed 5 bases, J shed 4 bases, and the junction held 3 bases outside the gene matches.